This T cell receptor beta chain stems from a study of control samples from healthy donors and cancer patients. The CDR3 spans 14 residues. Germline lookup yields CDR1 MNHEY and CDR2 SMNVEV (reference sequence). V trimming: 3 bases; J trimming: 7 bases; junction bases outside the gene matches: 4. Using immunoSEQ multiplex PCR, the repertoire was profiled, and TCRdb retains in-frame clones only, with some absent. The sample has around 110,000 clones; 75% to 90% are singletons. Material: PBMCs. The chain is built from TRBV27 and TRBJ2-1; 9 bases align to TRBD1. The sequence was obtained from a woman aged 45-65 years with colorectal cancer. CDR3 amino acids: CASSFGQGSNEQFF. CDR3 bases: TGTGCCAGCAGTTTTGGACAGGGGAGTAATGAGCAGTTCTTC.